These 6 T cell receptor beta chains came from one sample sequenced in a study of tumor-infiltrating lymphocytes in primary liver carcinoma. Germline DNA was also extracted, and blood RNA was taken from unsorted whole blood. A primer matching the constant region was used to make TCR beta cDNA from 450 to 500 ng of total RNA. ARM-PCR, slightly modified, supplied the TCR beta libraries through three nested multiplex PCR rounds. TRBV1-TRBV30 forward primers paired with a C-beta reverse primer were used in the first two PCR rounds, which ran around 10 cycles each. MiXCR, run by TCRdb on the multiplex PCR reads, gives a single entry per CDR3 protein. The table shows fewer than 400,000 distinct CDR3 sequences, with around three fifths occurring only once. Sequenced sample: peripheral blood. These receptors originate from a woman aged 25 to 39 with primary liver carcinoma and hepatitis B virus infection.

Turning to this clonotype: A clone one base away is much larger, so this may be a read error. The chain joins TRBV29-1 to TRBJ1-1; D remains ambiguous. Trimming removed 7 bases at V and 8 bases at J, with 17 bases between. CDR1 and CDR2 from the germline V gene are SQVTM and ANQGSEA. There are 12 residues in the CDR3. The CDR3 region has the DNA TGCAGCGCTGATGAGGGAGCGCGAGAAGCTTTCTTT. Protein sequence: CSADEGAREAFF.

The chain links TRBV7-9 to TRBJ2-7, with D perhaps assigned TRBD1 or TRBD2 (5 bases each). The CDR3 covers 18 residues. V was shortened by 7 bases and J by 0 bases, with 25 bases between the two germline ends. Germline CDR1 reads SEHNR; CDR2 reads FQNEAQ (reference sequence). Written as DNA, the CDR3 is TGTGCCAGCACTGGGGGAGTGGACGGCGGTCTAACCTCCTACGAGCAGTACTTC. Translation: CASTGGVDGGLTSYEQYF.

This clonotype came up many times. The chain employs TRBV29-1 and TRBJ2-3, with 7 bases aligning to TRBD1. CDR3 length equals 13 residues. The germline CDR1 and CDR2 sequences are SQVTM and ANQGSEA. V lost 6 bases, J lost 11 bases, and 14 bases stayed unmatched. The CDR3 bases are TGCAGCGTAGTCAACCCCGGGACAGCAAAGCAGTATTTT. It yields the protein CSVVNPGTAKQYF.

To note about this clonotype: A read error may be the cause here, since a much bigger clone is one base away. The chain carries TRBV6-6 and TRBJ2-7; 15 bases map to TRBD2. This CDR3 comprises 16 residues. Trimming cost V 4 bases and J 4 bases; bases outside gene matches: 5. Germline loops: CDR1 MNHNY, CDR2 SVGAGI (reference sequence). CDR3 in DNA: TGTGCCAGCAGTTCGTCCGGGACTAGCGGGAGGTACGAGCAGTACTTC. Encoded protein: CASSSSGTSGRYEQYF.

With respect to this clonotype: A much larger clone lies one base from this, so it may be a read error. CDR3 DNA sequence: TGTGCCAGCAGCTTAGGTCTGGATATACACCTGGGGACCTACGAGCAGTACTTC. Protein: CASSLGLDIHLGTYEQYF. The chain recombines TRBV7-9 with TRBJ2-7, with D unresolved. The germline CDR1 and CDR2 sequences are SEHNR and FQNEAQ (reference sequence). Trimming took off 1 base at V and 2 bases at J, with 21 bases between the two ends. The CDR3 contains 18 residues.

On this clonotype itself: A single base separates this from a much larger clone, so it may be a read error. The CDR3 here is CSVERLAGHTDTQYF. The CDR3 bases are TGCAGCGTTGAACGGCTAGCGGGACACACAGATACGCAGTATTTT. J is TRBJ2-3 and V is TRBV29-1; 9 nucleotides agree with TRBD2. CDR1 and CDR2 (germline): SQVTM, ANQGSEA. This CDR3 region has 15 residues. J gave up 2 bases and V 2 bases, and 5 bases lay outside the gene matches.